A single sample gave rise to the 16 T cell receptor beta chains below, sequenced in a study of blood T cells in healthy people across ages. A second PCR of roughly 7 to 11 cycles used a sample-barcoded 5' primer and a J-beta primer mix. One entry per CDR3 protein results from TCRdb running MiXCR on the 5' RACE reads. Of over 700,000 distinct CDR3 sequences in the sample, 25% were seen once. A further study also used this sample, focusing on T cells of mothers and their children.

Sequenced: blood. The receptors stem from a boy between 10 and 17 years old in good health.

In this sample, this clonotype turned up a few times. J is TRBJ1-5 and V is TRBV27; D remains ambiguous. Germline loops: CDR1 MNHEY, CDR2 SMNVEV (reference sequence). There are 13 residues in the CDR3. Between the trimmed V and J ends, which lost 2 bases and 3 bases, there was a span of 5 bases. The CDR3 DNA reads as TGTGCCAGCAGTTTAATCTTCAATCAGCCCCAGCATTTT. It specifies CASSLIFNQPQHF.

This clonotype turned up a few times. The rearrangement links TRBV11-2 to TRBJ1-4, with D possibly TRBD1 on 5 matching bases. CDR1 and CDR2 from the germline V gene are SGHAT and FQNNGV. The CDR3 is 15 amino acids. V was trimmed by 0 bases and J by 5 bases, leaving 10 bases between them. The CDR3 region has the DNA TGTGCCAGCAGCTTAGATCGAAGGGACAATGAAAAACTGTTTTTT. Residues: CASSLDRRDNEKLFF.

The chain is built from TRBV6-5 and TRBJ1-5; no clear D gene. This CDR3 is 17 amino acids long. Germline V gene data show CDR1 as MNHEY and CDR2 as SVGAGI. The V gene lost 0 bases and the J gene lost 0 bases, with 12 bases spanning the gap. For the CDR3, the DNA is TGTGCCAGCAGTTACTCGATGTGGGGAGATAGCAATCAGCCCCAGCATTTT. Its translation: CASSYSMWGDSNQPQHF.

The chain carries TRBV29-1 and TRBJ2-1; D perhaps matches TRBD2 (5 bases). V gave up 7 bases and J gave up 7 bases, with 17 bases separating them. The CDR3 has 13 residues. CDR1 and CDR2 (germline): SQVTM, ANQGSEA. CDR3: CSGSAHSGNEQFF. The CDR3 DNA sequence: TGCAGCGGGAGTGCCCACTCGGGGAATGAGCAGTTCTTC.

This clonotype has more than one count but fewer than ten. The chain joins TRBV19 to TRBJ1-4, with unresolved D. This CDR3 has 15 residues. CDR1 is LNHDA, CDR2 SQIVND, per germline (reference sequence). V was clipped by 7 bases and J by 0 bases, with 12 bases between them. This CDR3 reads CASNGPPATNEKLFF. The DNA of the CDR3 is TGTGCCAGTAACGGGCCACCCGCAACTAATGAAAAACTGTTTTTT.

The rearrangement joins TRBV5-1 to TRBJ2-3; weak D call: TRBD2 (6 bases). The length of the CDR3 is 14 residues. Trimming left V 4 bases short and J 4 bases short, with 13 bases between. The germline gives CDR1 SGHRS, CDR2 YFSETQ. The CDR3 sequence is CASSPEGGADTQYF. The CDR3 nucleotides are TGCGCCAGCAGCCCGGAGGGTGGGGCAGATACGCAGTATTTT.

The sample holds a few counts of this clonotype. The gene calls are TRBV19 and TRBJ1-1; D perhaps matches TRBD1 (5 bases). V gave up 10 bases and J gave up 0 bases, with 12 bases separating them. This CDR3 comprises 13 residues. The germline gives CDR1 LNHDA, CDR2 SQIVND (reference sequence). CDR3 nucleotide sequence: TGTGCCACTACAGTGGACATGAACACTGAAGCTTTCTTT. This gives the protein CATTVDMNTEAFF.

This clonotype was observed a few times. The CDR3: CASSGRTSGPTYEQYF. The CDR3 DNA reads as TGTGCCAGCAGCGGAAGGACTAGCGGGCCGACCTACGAGCAGTACTTC. V usage is TRBV13 and J usage is TRBJ2-7; 11 bases agree with TRBD2. Trimming took 5 bases from V and 2 from J; bases not matched to a gene: 8. Germline V CDR1 and CDR2: PRHDT, FYEKMQ (reference sequence). CDR3 size: 16 residues.

The V call is TRBV9, the J call TRBJ2-5; no firm D call. V was cut by 0 bases and J by 5 bases, with 14 bases left in between. CDR3 length equals 15 residues. CDR1 and CDR2 (germline): SGDLS, YYNGEE. The CDR3 here is CASSVGGALGETQYF. CDR3 sequence (DNA): TGTGCCAGCAGCGTAGGAGGTGCATTAGGGGAGACCCAGTACTTC.

This CDR3 is CASSPTPGQGTETQYF. The CDR3 DNA reads TGTGCCAGCAGCCCTACACCGGGACAGGGAACTGAGACCCAGTACTTC. The V gene is TRBV7-2, the J gene TRBJ2-1; 9 bases match TRBD1. The better agreement between TRBJ2-5 and the DNA end casts doubt on the J call. Germline CDR1 SGHTA, CDR2 FQGNSA. The CDR3 runs 16 residues.

The genes are TRBV5-1 and TRBJ2-1, with 12 bases fitting TRBD2. Looked up from germline, CDR1 is SGHRS and CDR2 is YFSETQ. This CDR3 comprises 16 residues. V shed 3 bases, J shed 5 bases, and the junction held 6 bases outside the gene matches. The CDR3 DNA is TGCGCCAGCAGCTGGAAGACTAGCGGGAGCAACAATGAGCAGTTCTTC. This translates into CASSWKTSGSNNEQFF.

The V call is TRBV2, the J call TRBJ2-5, with D perhaps TRBD2 (5 bases). Germline CDR1 reads SNHLY; CDR2 reads FYNNEI. The CDR3 length is 16 residues. The V gene lost 6 bases and the J gene lost 2 bases, with 19 bases spanning the gap. The CDR3 loop is CASSPTFLEGQETQYF. The CDR3 nucleotides read TGTGCCAGCAGCCCCACCTTTCTAGAGGGACAAGAGACCCAGTACTTC.

This clonotype turned up a few times. This rearrangement joins TRBV27 to TRBJ1-5; 8 bases match TRBD1. The germline gives CDR1 MNHEY, CDR2 SMNVEV (reference sequence). CDR3 length: 16 amino acids. The trim removed 4 bases at V and 4 bases at J, leaving 9 bases unmatched. The CDR3 loop is CASSSLGTGLNQPQHF. The CDR3 DNA sequence: TGTGCCAGCAGTTCCCTCGGGACAGGCCTAAATCAGCCCCAGCATTTT.

This clonotype was observed a handful of times. The rearrangement links TRBV6-5 to TRBJ1-1; D is unresolved. The CDR3 is made up of 17 amino acids. Germline V gives CDR1 MNHEY, CDR2 SVGAGI. Trimming took 0 bases from V and 0 from J, leaving 14 bases between them. CDR3: CASSYSPNREVNTEAFF. CDR3 nucleotides: TGTGCCAGCAGTTACTCTCCGAATCGGGAGGTGAACACTGAAGCTTTCTTT.

The chain combines TRBV6-2 or TRBV6-3 with TRBJ2-2; D could derive from TRBD1 or TRBD2 (6 bases each). From germline, CDR1 is MNHEY and CDR2 SVGEGT. The CDR3 runs to 16 residues. V was shortened by 1 base and J by 7 bases, with 16 bases between the two germline ends. CDR3 coding DNA: TGTGCCAGCAGTTACTTCCGGGGGCTGGCAATCGGGGAGCTGTTTTTT. Translated: CASSYFRGLAIGELFF.

The sample holds a few counts of this clonotype. The chain has TRBV1 and TRBJ2-5. TRBV1 is a documented pseudogene. This CDR3 has 15 residues. Here the CDR3 reads CTSSREQTHQETQYF. DNA for the CDR3: TGCACCAGCAGCCGTGAGCAGACCCACCAAGAGACCCAGTACTTC.